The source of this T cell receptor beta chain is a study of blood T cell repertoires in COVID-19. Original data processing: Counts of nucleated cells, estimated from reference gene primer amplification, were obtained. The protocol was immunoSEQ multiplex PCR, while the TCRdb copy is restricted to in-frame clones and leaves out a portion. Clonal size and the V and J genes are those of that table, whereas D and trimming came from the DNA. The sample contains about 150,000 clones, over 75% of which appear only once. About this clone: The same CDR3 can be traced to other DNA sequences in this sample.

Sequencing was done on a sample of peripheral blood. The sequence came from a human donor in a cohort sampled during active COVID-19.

The CDR3 is CASSLKLAGHNEQFF. The DNA of the CDR3 is TGTGCCAGCAGCTTAAAACTAGCGGGCCACAATGAGCAGTTCTTC. This chain links TRBV7-2 with TRBJ2-1; 9 nucleotides match TRBD2. The CDR3 is made up of 15 amino acids. Germline V gene data show CDR1 as SGHTA and CDR2 as FQGNSA. With 2 bases clipped from V and 5 bases from J, the junction kept 4 bases outside the gene matches.